Described below is a single T cell receptor (beta chain) sequence and its context. Its specificity is unknown. This entry belongs to a study of shared clonotypes between healthy human individuals. Study-level information: Each donor's CD4 naive and CD4 memory cells filled three plates apiece, CD8 naive two, and CD8 memory one. Whole-study results and caveats: Even with large depth, rarefaction showed that sorted-subset sequencing was incomplete. An anticipated effect of sequencing depth on clonotype sharing among donors was recognized.

CDR3 length equals 15 residues. Germline V CDR1 and CDR2: MDHEN, SYDVKM. V shed 1 base, J shed 5 bases, and the junction held 8 bases outside the gene matches. All donors qualified as healthy HIV-negative adults and had experienced no recent acute infections or vaccinations. TCRdb keeps only in-frame clones here, not all; method: immunoSEQ multiplex PCR. The sample lists under 350,000 clones; around 87% were seen once. The clonotype originates from a man aged 18 to 29 in good health. The J gene is TRBJ2-7, the V gene TRBV28; 7 positions agree with TRBD1. The specimen sequenced was memory CD8+ T cells sorted from blood. Subset here: CD45RO+ cells pooled with CCR7-negative TemRA cells. The CDR3 here is CASSLSSTGSNEQYF. The CDR3 bases are TGTGCCAGCAGTTTATCTTCGACAGGGTCAAACGAGCAGTACTTC.